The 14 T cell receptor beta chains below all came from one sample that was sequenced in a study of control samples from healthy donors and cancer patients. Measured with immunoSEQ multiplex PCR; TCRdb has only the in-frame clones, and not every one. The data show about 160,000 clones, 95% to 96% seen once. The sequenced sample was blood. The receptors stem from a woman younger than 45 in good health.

The CDR3 is CATVGVAYNEQFF. The DNA for the CDR3 is TGTGCCACTGTCGGGGTGGCCTACAATGAGCAGTTCTTC. The chain is built from TRBV11-2 and TRBJ2-1; a possible D gene is TRBD2 (5 bases). Germline CDR1 is SGHAT and CDR2 is FQNNGV. The CDR3 is 13 residues long. Trimming cost V 10 bases and J 2 bases, with 12 bases left between them.

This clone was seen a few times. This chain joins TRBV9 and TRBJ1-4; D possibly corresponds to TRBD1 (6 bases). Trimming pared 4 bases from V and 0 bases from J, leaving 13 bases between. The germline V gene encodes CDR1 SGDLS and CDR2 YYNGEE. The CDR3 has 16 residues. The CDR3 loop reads CASSITSGATNEKLFF. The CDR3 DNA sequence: TGTGCCAGCAGCATCACCTCAGGGGCAACTAATGAAAAACTGTTTTTT.

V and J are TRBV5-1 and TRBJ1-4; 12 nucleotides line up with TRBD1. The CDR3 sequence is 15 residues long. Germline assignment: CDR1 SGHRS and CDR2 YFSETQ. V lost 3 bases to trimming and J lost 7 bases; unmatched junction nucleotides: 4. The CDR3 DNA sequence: TGCGCCAGCAGCTGGGACAGGGGGCGCGGTGAAAAACTGTTTTTT. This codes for CASSWDRGRGEKLFF.

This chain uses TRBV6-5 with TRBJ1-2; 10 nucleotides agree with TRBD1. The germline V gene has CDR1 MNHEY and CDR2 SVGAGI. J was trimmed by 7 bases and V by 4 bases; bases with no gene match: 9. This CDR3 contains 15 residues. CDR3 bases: TGTGCCAGCAGTTCGCGGGACAGGGGATTCGGTGGCTACACCTTC. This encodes CASSSRDRGFGGYTF.

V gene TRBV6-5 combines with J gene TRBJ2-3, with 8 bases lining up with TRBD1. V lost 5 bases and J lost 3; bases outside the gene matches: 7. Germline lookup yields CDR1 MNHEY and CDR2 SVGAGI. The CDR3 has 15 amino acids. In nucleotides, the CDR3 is TGTGCCAGCAGTCGCGACAGGGGAATGACAGATACGCAGTATTTT. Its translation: CASSRDRGMTDTQYF.

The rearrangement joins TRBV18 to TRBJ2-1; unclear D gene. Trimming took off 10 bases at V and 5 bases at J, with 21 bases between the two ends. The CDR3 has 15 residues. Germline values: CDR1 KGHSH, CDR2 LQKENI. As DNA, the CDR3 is TGTGCCACCGCATTCACCCCGGTGGGCCACAATGAGCAGTTCTTC. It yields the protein CATAFTPVGHNEQFF.

The CDR3 nucleotides are TGTGCCAGCAGCGTTTACGGGGAGGCGGTAAATGAGCAGTTCTTC. Its translation: CASSVYGEAVNEQFF. The chain joins TRBV9 to TRBJ2-1, with a tentative D call TRBD2 (6 bases). CDR3 length: 15 amino acids. V lost 2 bases and J lost 7, with 16 bases in between. Germline values: CDR1 SGDLS, CDR2 YYNGEE.

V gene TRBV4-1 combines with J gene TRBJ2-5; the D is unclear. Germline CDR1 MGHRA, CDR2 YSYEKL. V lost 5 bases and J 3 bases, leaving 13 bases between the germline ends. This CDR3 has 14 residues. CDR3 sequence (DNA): TGCGCCAGCAGCTCGCCGGCGAAAAAAGAGACCCAGTACTTC. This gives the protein CASSSPAKKETQYF.

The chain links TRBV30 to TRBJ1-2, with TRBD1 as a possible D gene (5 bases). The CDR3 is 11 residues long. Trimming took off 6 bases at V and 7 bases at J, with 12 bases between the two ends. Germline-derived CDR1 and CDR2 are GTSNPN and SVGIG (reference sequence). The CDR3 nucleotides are TGTGCCTGCATCCTTACAGGTGGCTACACCTTC. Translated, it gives CACILTGGYTF.

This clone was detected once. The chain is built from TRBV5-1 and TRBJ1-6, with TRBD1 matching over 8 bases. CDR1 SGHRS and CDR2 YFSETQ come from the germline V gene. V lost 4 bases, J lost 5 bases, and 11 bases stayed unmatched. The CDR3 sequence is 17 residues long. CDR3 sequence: CASSGAGQALNNSPLHF. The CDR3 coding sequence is TGCGCCAGCAGCGGAGCGGGACAGGCGCTAAATAATTCACCCCTCCACTTT.

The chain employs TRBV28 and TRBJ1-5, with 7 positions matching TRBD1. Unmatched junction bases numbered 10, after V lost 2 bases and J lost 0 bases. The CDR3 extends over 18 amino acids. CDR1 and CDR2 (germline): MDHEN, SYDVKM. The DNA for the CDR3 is TGTGCCAGCAGTTTACCCCCTGGGACAGCTTATAGCAATCAGCCCCAGCATTTT. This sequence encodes CASSLPPGTAYSNQPQHF.

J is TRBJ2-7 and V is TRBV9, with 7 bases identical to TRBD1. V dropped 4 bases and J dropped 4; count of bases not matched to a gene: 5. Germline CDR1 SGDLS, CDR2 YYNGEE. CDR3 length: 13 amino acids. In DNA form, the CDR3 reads TGTGCCAGCAGCTTTGGACAGGAGTACGAGCAGTACTTC. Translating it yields CASSFGQEYEQYF.

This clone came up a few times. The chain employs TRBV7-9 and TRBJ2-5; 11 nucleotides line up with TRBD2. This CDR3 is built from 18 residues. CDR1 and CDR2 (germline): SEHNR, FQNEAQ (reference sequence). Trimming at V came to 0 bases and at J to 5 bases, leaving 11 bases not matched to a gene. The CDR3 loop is CASSLAAPSGGTRETQYF. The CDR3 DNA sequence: TGTGCCAGCAGCTTAGCGGCCCCTAGCGGGGGGACGCGTGAGACCCAGTACTTC.

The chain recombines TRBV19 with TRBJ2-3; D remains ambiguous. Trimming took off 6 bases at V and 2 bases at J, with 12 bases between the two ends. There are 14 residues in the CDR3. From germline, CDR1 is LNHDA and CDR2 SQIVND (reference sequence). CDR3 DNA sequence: TGTGCCAGTAGCCAAAACCTGAACACAGATACGCAGTATTTT. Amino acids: CASSQNLNTDTQYF.